These 24 T cell receptor beta chains originate from one sample sequenced in a study of T cell changes during pregnancy in multiple sclerosis (dated by TCRdb to between 2017 and 2020). Library generation was performed with the immunoSEQ multiplex PCR assay. TCRdb holds this immuneACCESS table with in-frame rearrangements only. Some clones are missing; in checked studies, unresolved V genes explain under half, and the rest has no known cause. The sample includes around 84,000 clones, with 94% observed a single time. Of the sample, more than 0.75% is held by the ten largest clones. Source: peripheral blood, taken in the second trimester of pregnancy. The receptors were sampled from a female donor in good health, enrolled as a control in a pregnancy study.

The chain employs TRBV4-1 and TRBJ2-5; 14 bases align to TRBD2. From germline, CDR1 is MGHRA and CDR2 YSYEKL. The CDR3 spans 16 residues. Trimming at V came to 2 bases and at J to 5 bases, leaving 4 bases not matched to a gene. The CDR3: CASSQSGTSGSETQYF. The CDR3 DNA sequence: TGCGCCAGCAGCCAATCCGGGACTAGCGGGAGTGAGACCCAGTACTTC.

The CDR3 DNA reads as TGTGCCAGCAGTGAAGCTGCAGGGAACACTGAAGCTTTCTTT. Residues: CASSEAAGNTEAFF. The J gene is TRBJ1-1, the V gene TRBV2, with D unresolved. The CDR3 sequence is 14 residues long. The V gene lost 0 bases and the J gene lost 1 base, with 6 bases spanning the gap. Germline CDR1 SNHLY, CDR2 FYNNEI.

This rearrangement joins TRBV25-1 to TRBJ2-5; D remains unclear. Germline assignment: CDR1 MGHDK and CDR2 SYGVNS. V was clipped by 8 bases and J by 5 bases, with 6 bases between them. CDR3 length: 10 amino acids. The chain's CDR3 is CASSRETQYF. CDR3 nucleotide sequence: TGTGCCAGCTCACGGGAGACCCAGTACTTC. Filled out from reference TRBV25-1 and TRBJ2-5, the complete variable domain reads EADIYQTPRYLVIGTGKKITLECSQTMGHDKMYWYQQDPGMELHLIHYSYGVNSTEKGDLSSESTVSRIRTEHFPLTLESARPSHTSQYLCASSRETQYFGPGTRLLVL.

The chain is built from TRBV10-3 and TRBJ2-1; 7 nucleotides align to TRBD1. The CDR3 sequence is 13 residues long. The V gene's germline CDR1 is ENHRY and CDR2 SYGVKD. Trimming took 0 bases from V and 7 from J; bases not matched to a gene: 0. The CDR3 DNA follows: TGTGCCATCAGTGAGTCGACAGGGAATGAGCAGTTCTTC. As protein: CAISESTGNEQFF.

The table lists this clone with a few counts. The chain has TRBV7-9 and TRBJ2-7, with TRBD1 matching 7 bases. Trimming cost V 6 bases and J 0 bases; bases outside gene matches: 2. The CDR3 extends over 13 amino acids. Germline V CDR1 and CDR2: SEHNR, FQNEAQ (reference sequence). The CDR3 region has the DNA TGTGCCAGCAGGACAGGGAGCTCCTACGAGCAGTACTTC. The encoded protein is CASRTGSSYEQYF.

The chain employs TRBV5-1 and TRBJ2-2; D perhaps matches TRBD1 (5 bases). Trimming took off 0 bases at V and 4 bases at J, with 13 bases between the two ends. CDR1 SGHRS and CDR2 YFSETQ come from the germline V gene. This CDR3 is 16 amino acids long. The CDR3 region has the DNA TGCGCCAGCAGCTTGGCCAGGGTCGGTAGCACCGGGGAGCTGTTTTTT. Translating it yields CASSLARVGSTGELFF.

The rearrangement joins TRBV15 to TRBJ2-3, with a possible D match to TRBD2 (6 bases). V was pared by 5 bases and J by 6 bases, with 12 bases between. The length of the CDR3 is 13 residues. CDR1 and CDR2 (germline): LNHNV, YYDKDF (reference sequence). This chain's CDR3 is CATSEGRGDTQYF. The CDR3 bases are TGTGCCACCAGCGAGGGCCGGGGGGATACGCAGTATTTT.

Here the CDR3 reads CASSFRDTIYF. CDR3 sequence (DNA): TGTGCCAGCAGCTTCCGGGACACCATATATTTT. This chain connects TRBV7-2 to TRBJ1-3; D remains ambiguous. V gave up 3 bases and J gave up 8 bases, with 5 bases separating them. The germline V gene has CDR1 SGHTA and CDR2 FQGNSA. The CDR3 runs to 11 residues.

V is TRBV9 and J is TRBJ1-1; 7 nucleotides agree with TRBD1. V dropped 2 bases and J dropped 1; count of bases not matched to a gene: 2. Germline assignment: CDR1 SGDLS and CDR2 YYNGEE. This CDR3 region has 14 residues. CDR3 protein: CASSVTGQNTEAFF. CDR3 bases: TGTGCCAGCAGCGTGACAGGGCAGAACACTGAAGCTTTCTTT.

The V call is TRBV5-4, the J call TRBJ1-2, with TRBD1 matching over 7 bases. V lost 0 bases and J lost 3; bases outside the gene matches: 2. CDR1 SGHNT and CDR2 YYREEE come from the germline V gene (reference sequence). The CDR3 spans 14 residues. The CDR3: CASSLEGADYGYTF. CDR3 DNA: TGTGCCAGCAGCTTGGAGGGGGCCGACTATGGCTACACCTTC.

The rearrangement uses TRBV5-4 and TRBJ2-7; TRBD1 matches at 12 bases. The CDR3 extends over 15 amino acids. The junction had 4 bases not matched to a gene; V was cut back by 2 bases and J by 4 bases. Germline loops: CDR1 SGHNT, CDR2 YYREEE (reference sequence). As DNA, the CDR3 is TGTGCCAGCAGCTTCCGGGACAGGGGGCTTTACGAGCAGTACTTC. Translation gives CASSFRDRGLYEQYF.

The gene calls are TRBV4-2 and TRBJ1-6; the D gene is possibly TRBD1 (6 bases). The V gene's germline CDR1 is LGHNA and CDR2 YNFKEQ. Trimming took off 3 bases at V and 6 bases at J, with 15 bases between the two ends. This CDR3 has 16 residues. The CDR3 region has the DNA TGTGCCAGCAGCCATGCACAGGACAGATCTAATTCACCCCTCCACTTT. Its protein is CASSHAQDRSNSPLHF.

V is TRBV6-1 and J is TRBJ1-1; D is possibly TRBD1 (5 bases). Trimming cost V 0 bases and J 0 bases, with 14 bases left between them. This CDR3 has 17 amino acids. CDR1 is MNHNS and CDR2 is SASEGT in the germline V gene. The CDR3 region has the DNA TGTGCCAGCAGTGAAGCGCCGGCATTGGACATGAACACTGAAGCTTTCTTT. This encodes CASSEAPALDMNTEAFF.

The rearrangement links TRBV27 to TRBJ2-7; 8 nucleotides match TRBD1. Germline CDR1 reads MNHEY; CDR2 reads SMNVEV (reference sequence). This CDR3 comprises 13 residues. V shed 5 bases and J 6 bases; nucleotides not matched to a gene: 6. This CDR3 is CASSPIGQGEQYF. The CDR3 DNA reads as TGTGCCAGCAGTCCCATAGGACAGGGCGAGCAGTACTTC.

The table lists this clone with a few counts. The chain is built from TRBV2 and TRBJ1-1; D remains ambiguous. Germline CDR1 SNHLY, CDR2 FYNNEI. The CDR3 contains 11 residues. The germline V and J ends were trimmed by 6 bases and 7 bases, with 9 bases remaining between them. The CDR3 nucleotides are TGTGCCAGCAGAGACACGAATGAAGCTTTCTTT. It translates to CASRDTNEAFF.

V is TRBV5-1 and J is TRBJ2-7; TRBD2 agrees at 10 bases. Trimming cost V 4 bases and J 3 bases; bases outside gene matches: 22. The CDR3 extends over 20 amino acids. Germline-derived CDR1 and CDR2 are SGHRS and YFSETQ. CDR3 loop: CASSPGTSENFPPVNYEQYF. The CDR3 coding sequence is TGCGCCAGCAGCCCAGGGACTAGCGAAAATTTCCCCCCCGTCAACTACGAGCAGTACTTC. Full variable domain (outside the CDR3, taken from reference TRBV5-1 and TRBJ2-7): KAGVTQTPRYLIKTRGQQVTLSCSPISGHRSVSWYQQTPGQGLQFLFEYFSETQRNKGNFPGRFSGRQFSNSRSEMNVSTLELGDSALYLCASSPGTSENFPPVNYEQYFGPGTRLTVT.

The rearrangement joins TRBV27 to TRBJ2-6; 7 bases match TRBD2. The CDR3 is 17 amino acids. V dropped 2 bases and J dropped 1; count of bases not matched to a gene: 5. The germline V gene has CDR1 MNHEY and CDR2 SMNVEV (reference sequence). CDR3 sequence reads: CASSLGPGRSGANVLTF. In DNA, the CDR3 is TGTGCCAGCAGTTTAGGGCCCGGGAGGTCTGGGGCCAACGTCCTGACTTTC. Full variable domain (missing parts from reference TRBV27 and TRBJ2-6): EAQVTQNPRYLITVTGKKLTVTCSQNMNHEYMSWYRQDPGLGLRQIYYSMNVEVTDKGDVPEGYKVSRKEKRNFPLILESPSPNQTSLYFCASSLGPGRSGANVLTFGAGSRLTVL.

The V and J genes are TRBV4-1 and TRBJ1-2; TRBD1 is a possible D gene (6 bases). The CDR3 consists of 16 residues. V shed 0 bases and J shed 4 bases, with 15 bases lying between them. Per germline, CDR1 MGHRA and CDR2 YSYEKL. CDR3 in DNA: TGCGCCAGCAGCCAAGATTTTCAGGGGTTTGGCTATGGCTACACCTTC. This gives the protein CASSQDFQGFGYGYTF.

V is TRBV6-4 and J is TRBJ2-6, with D maybe TRBD2 (6 bases). V was clipped by 6 bases and J by 3 bases, with 12 bases between them. Germline lookup yields CDR1 MRHNA and CDR2 SNTAGT. CDR3 length: 15 amino acids. The CDR3 DNA reads as TGTGCCAGCAGCGGGAGAGCGGATGGGGCCAACGTCCTGACTTTC. It encodes CASSGRADGANVLTF.

V is TRBV6-6 and J is TRBJ2-3; D gene unclear. The CDR3 runs to 13 residues. Trimming took 8 bases from V and 6 from J, leaving 15 bases between them. Per germline, CDR1 MNHNY and CDR2 SVGAGI (reference sequence). CDR3 loop: CASEVRLWDTQYF. For the CDR3, the DNA is TGTGCCAGCGAGGTGCGCTTGTGGGATACGCAGTATTTT.

V usage is TRBV9 and J usage is TRBJ2-1; TRBD2 might be the D (6 bases). Germline CDR1 reads SGDLS; CDR2 reads YYNGEE. There are 15 residues in the CDR3. Trimming took 0 bases from V and 4 from J, leaving 11 bases between them. The CDR3 region is CASSVEGTPYNEQFF. The CDR3 coding sequence is TGTGCCAGCAGCGTAGAGGGGACTCCTTACAATGAGCAGTTCTTC.

The chain couples TRBV4-1 to TRBJ2-7, with D possibly TRBD1 on 6 matching bases. The V end was cut by 4 bases, the J end by 4 bases, with 11 bases between. The germline V gene has CDR1 MGHRA and CDR2 YSYEKL. The CDR3 extends over 13 amino acids. CDR3 amino acids: CASSLRGQYEQYF. As DNA, the CDR3 is TGCGCCAGCAGCCTAAGAGGACAGTACGAGCAGTACTTC.

This clone occurred once. The rearrangement uses TRBV13 and TRBJ2-7, with 13 positions matching TRBD2. J gave up 3 bases and V 4 bases, and 6 bases lay outside the gene matches. From germline, CDR1 is PRHDT and CDR2 FYEKMQ (reference sequence). This CDR3 region has 16 residues. The DNA of the CDR3 is TGTGCCAGCAGCTCCGGGACTAGCGGGACCAACTACGAGCAGTACTTC. Its translation: CASSSGTSGTNYEQYF.

This chain connects TRBV28 to TRBJ2-1; 7 bases match TRBD2. The CDR3 contains 14 residues. Trimming cost V 2 bases and J 5 bases; bases outside gene matches: 3. The germline V gene has CDR1 MDHEN and CDR2 SYDVKM. This chain's CDR3 is CASSLAGAHNEQFF. CDR3 DNA: TGTGCCAGCAGTTTAGCGGGAGCCCACAATGAGCAGTTCTTC.